Below are 12 T cell receptor beta chains sequenced from a single sample in a study of blood T cells in healthy people across ages. Through a sample-barcoded 5' primer and a J-beta primer mix, a second PCR was run for roughly 6 to 11 cycles. TCRdb re-called the 5' RACE reads through MiXCR, storing one row per CDR3 protein. The table has 1.6 million or so distinct CDR3 sequences, almost 35% seen once; the top ten hold around 11%. Sequenced material: blood. The receptors originated from a woman aged 25 to 45 in good health.

V is TRBV9 and J is TRBJ2-7; 9 nucleotides align to TRBD2. Trimming cost V 4 bases and J 6 bases; bases outside gene matches: 8. Germline values: CDR1 SGDLS, CDR2 YYNGEE. The CDR3 runs 14 residues. CDR3: CASSLGTSSSEQYF. CDR3 DNA sequence: TGTGCCAGCAGCCTTGGGACTAGCAGTAGCGAGCAGTACTTC.

The chain employs TRBV28 and TRBJ2-7, with 10 bases that match TRBD2. This CDR3 comprises 18 residues. V was clipped by 5 bases and J by 1 base; unmatched bases: 14. Germline V gives CDR1 MDHEN, CDR2 SYDVKM. CDR3 nucleotides: TGTGCCAGCAGTCCGTTTCTTAGCGGGAGGACCCCTTCCTACGAGCAGTACTTC. Protein product: CASSPFLSGRTPSYEQYF.

The chain couples TRBV27 to TRBJ2-3; TRBD2 matches at 11 bases. The CDR3 sequence is 18 residues long. After removal of 3 bases from V and 0 bases from J, the junction contained 8 bases not matched to a gene. Germline values: CDR1 MNHEY, CDR2 SMNVEV (reference sequence). The CDR3 region is CASSLISGGAFSTDTQYF. In DNA form, the CDR3 reads TGTGCCAGCAGTTTGATTAGCGGGGGGGCGTTTAGCACAGATACGCAGTATTTT.

The V call is TRBV20-1, the J call TRBJ2-5; TRBD1 agrees at 8 bases. CDR3 length: 18 amino acids. The V gene's germline CDR1 is DFQATT and CDR2 SNEGSKA (reference sequence). Trimming at V came to 6 bases and at J to 0 bases, leaving 18 bases not matched to a gene. CDR3 region: CSAQILDRESLYQETQYF. Written as DNA, the CDR3 is TGCAGTGCACAAATTCTGGACAGGGAGTCCCTTTACCAAGAGACCCAGTACTTC.

This clonotype was recorded only once. One junction end does not reproduce the germline sequence, and a read error may be involved. The CDR3 DNA reads TGTGCCAGCAGCCAATTTTTTGTTCGTCTGTCCGGTATGATGTCCTACAATGAGCGGTTCTTC. Translated: CASSQFFVRLSGMMSYNERFF. The rearrangement uses TRBV14 and TRBJ2-1, with D uncertain. This CDR3 is 21 amino acids long. CDR1 is SGHDN and CDR2 is FVKESK in the germline V gene.

V and J are TRBV12-3 or TRBV12-4 and TRBJ2-7; 8 bases align to TRBD2. This CDR3 is built from 14 residues. V was clipped by 6 bases and J by 1 base; unmatched bases: 5. The CDR3 spells CASRASGRSYEQYF. In DNA, the CDR3 is TGTGCCAGCAGGGCTAGCGGGCGGTCCTACGAGCAGTACTTC.

The chain uses TRBV5-1 and TRBJ2-2; 10 bases fit TRBD2. CDR3 length equals 16 residues. J lost 8 bases, V lost 4 bases, and 11 bases had no gene match. Germline-derived CDR1 and CDR2 are SGHRS and YFSETQ. The CDR3 DNA follows: TGCGCCAGCAGCCTCTCTAGCGGGAGATTGGAGGGGGAGCTGTTTTTT. Translation: CASSLSSGRLEGELFF.

This clonotype has at least ten counts. V usage is TRBV20-1 and J usage is TRBJ2-7; 8 bases line up with TRBD1. V dropped 1 base and J dropped 7; count of bases not matched to a gene: 6. Germline V gene data show CDR1 as DFQATT and CDR2 as SNEGSKA (reference sequence). The CDR3 has 13 amino acids. The CDR3 protein is CSARGQGAWEQYF. CDR3 nucleotides: TGCAGTGCTAGAGGGCAGGGGGCGTGGGAGCAGTACTTC.

This clonotype came up many times. The chain combines TRBV29-1 with TRBJ2-3; D remains ambiguous. The germline V gene encodes CDR1 SQVTM and CDR2 ANQGSEA. The V end was cut by 5 bases, the J end by 0 bases, with 12 bases between. The CDR3 extends over 14 amino acids. The CDR3 region has the DNA TGCAGCGTTATATCGGTGGCTAGCACAGATACGCAGTATTTT. Protein product: CSVISVASTDTQYF.

The gene calls are TRBV19 and TRBJ1-2, with D perhaps TRBD1 (6 bases). The CDR3 loop spans 14 amino acids. Per germline, CDR1 LNHDA and CDR2 SQIVND (reference sequence). Trimming stripped 7 bases from V and 9 bases from J, with 21 bases between. In DNA, the CDR3 is TGTGCCAGTACTCAATTAGGGACACCCAATCGCTACACCTTC. Translation gives CASTQLGTPNRYTF.

Note on this clonotype: An end of the junction does not agree with germline; a read error may underlie this. The chain carries TRBV20-1 and TRBJ2-3; no clear D gene. The germline V gene has CDR1 DFQATT and CDR2 SNEGSKA (reference sequence). The CDR3 has 10 residues. CDR3 loop: CCAHDSSQYF. CDR3 coding DNA: TGCTGTGCTCACGACTCGTCACAGTATTTT.

Only a few counts were recorded for this clonotype. The genes are TRBV24-1 and TRBJ1-5, with 10 bases aligning to TRBD1. Germline V gives CDR1 KGHDR, CDR2 SFDVKD. The V gene end was trimmed by 8 bases and the J gene end by 6 bases; junction bases not matched to a gene: 9. The CDR3 totals 15 residues. The CDR3 loop reads CATISDRGERQPQHF. CDR3 sequence (DNA): TGTGCCACCATATCGGACAGGGGGGAGCGTCAGCCCCAGCATTTT.